The T cell receptor beta chain under discussion was sequenced for a study of early T cells in non-severe SARS-CoV-2 infection. At the level of the study: RNA in bulk from unsorted whole blood was sequenced, and chains were unpaired. Study conclusions and caveats: Private and CD4 specificities were missed by VDJdb matching, skewed to anti-spike CD8.

CDR3 length: 13 residues. The V gene's germline CDR1 is LGHDT and CDR2 YNNKEL (reference sequence). The trim removed 6 bases at V and 2 bases at J, leaving 1 base unmatched. Attachment of unique molecular identifiers was made to individual cDNA molecules. One entry per CDR3 protein, called by TCRdb with MiXCR from the 5' RACE reads. The data contain 46,000 or so distinct CDR3 sequences, roughly 4% of them singletons. Many counts were recorded for this clonotype. Its specificity is unknown. This receptor was taken from an adult who was a healthcare worker with PCR-confirmed SARS-CoV-2 infection or an uninfected control (not recorded which). The chain links TRBV3-1 to TRBJ1-5; 7 bases are a match to TRBD1. The sample was whole blood. CDR3 residues: CASSTGGNQPQHF. CDR3 DNA sequence: TGTGCCAGCAGTACAGGGGGCAATCAGCCCCAGCATTTT.